This TCR beta chain emerged from a study of OX40 agonist ivuxolimab in advanced cancers. Study context: Patients achieving partial responses numbered three: one hepatocellular carcinoma case and two cutaneous melanoma cases.

The CDR3 consists of 15 residues. Trimming stripped 5 bases from V and 6 bases from J, with 14 bases between. Germline-derived CDR1 and CDR2 are SSHAT and FNYEAQ (reference sequence). The repertoire was sequenced with immunoSEQ multiplex PCR; TCRdb's copy has only in-frame clones and lacks some. The sample includes nearly 90,000 clones, approximately 87% of them seen just once. The sample here was CD4+ or CD8+ T cells sorted from blood, taken in a trial of the OX40 agonist ivuxolimab. The chain carries TRBV7-7 and TRBJ1-6; D unresolved. This clonotype originated in an adult with an advanced solid tumor such as melanoma, head and neck, liver or kidney cancer. The CDR3 DNA is TGTGCCAGCAGCGCCCCCATGGGGTTTAATTCACCCCTCCACTTT. Amino acids: CASSAPMGFNSPLHF.